This TCR beta chain was captured in a study of beta chain features in type 1 diabetes. Whole-study results and caveats: TCRB CDR3s from Type 1 diabetes patients were moderately but significantly shorter in all four CD4+ subsets.

This clone showed up just a few times. Antigen unknown. Expressed TCRB transcripts got sequenced, as all isolated RNA was reverse transcribed. The table came from immunoSEQ multiplex PCR; TCRdb's copy has only in-frame clones and leaves some out. Among 600,000 or so clones listed, roughly an eighth were seen once. The germline CDR1 and CDR2 sequences are MGHRA and YSYEKL. The V end lost 4 bases, the J end lost 7 bases, and 14 bases lay between the germline ends. CDR3 length equals 14 residues. This TCR derives from a man aged 18 to 29 with type 1 diabetes. The V gene is TRBV4-1, the J gene TRBJ2-1; unclear D gene. Sequencing was performed on naive CD4+ T cells from blood. CDR3 region: CASSLPSRRNEQFF. CDR3 DNA sequence: TGCGCCAGCAGCCTACCGTCACGTCGTAATGAGCAGTTCTTC.